This T cell receptor beta chain is drawn from a study of naive and memory T cell subsets. Overall study findings and caveats: No ground truth validated the naive and memory repertoire findings.

The beta constant-region primer was an equimolar mix of two oligonucleotides covering TRBC1 and TRBC2. TCRdb ran MiXCR on the UMI-ligation and nested PCR reads and lists one entry per CDR3 protein. The sample records fewer than 40,000 distinct CDR3 sequences, about an eighth being singletons. Looked up from germline, CDR1 is MNHEY and CDR2 is SMNVEV (reference sequence). The CDR3 is made up of 13 amino acids. V was pared by 8 bases and J by 4 bases, with 7 bases of the junction left unmatched. In regard to this clonotype: Its antigen is still unknown.

This receptor was obtained from a human donor in good health. The sequenced sample was effector memory CD4+ T cells from blood. Subset: effector memory, CD45RA- CD27-. The V call is TRBV27, the J call TRBJ2-7, with 8 nucleotides matching TRBD1. The CDR3 spells CASGQQGDYEQYF. In nucleotides, the CDR3 is TGTGCCAGCGGTCAACAGGGGGATTACGAGCAGTACTTC.